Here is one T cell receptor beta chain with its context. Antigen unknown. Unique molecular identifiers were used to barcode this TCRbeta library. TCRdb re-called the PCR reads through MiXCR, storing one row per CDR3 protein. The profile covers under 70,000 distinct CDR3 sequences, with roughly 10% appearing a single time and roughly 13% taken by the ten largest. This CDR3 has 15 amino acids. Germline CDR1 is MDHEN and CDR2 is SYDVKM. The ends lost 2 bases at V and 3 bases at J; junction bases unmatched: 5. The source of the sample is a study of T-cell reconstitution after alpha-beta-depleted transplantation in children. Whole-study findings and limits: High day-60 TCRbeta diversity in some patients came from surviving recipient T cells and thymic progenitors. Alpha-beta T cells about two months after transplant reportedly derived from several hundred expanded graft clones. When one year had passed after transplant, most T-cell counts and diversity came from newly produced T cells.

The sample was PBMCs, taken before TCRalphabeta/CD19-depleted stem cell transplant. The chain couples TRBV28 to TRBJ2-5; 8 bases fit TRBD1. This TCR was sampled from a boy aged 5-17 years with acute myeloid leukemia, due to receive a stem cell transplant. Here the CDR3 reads CASSLQGAKEETQYF. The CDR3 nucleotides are TGTGCCAGCAGTTTACAGGGGGCGAAGGAAGAGACCCAGTACTTC.